Listed below are T cell receptor beta chains from one sample, sequenced in a study of cytomegalovirus exposure and HLA in healthy donors. Sequencing used immunoSEQ multiplex PCR; TCRdb keeps in-frame clones, though not all of them. The table shows 71,000 or so clones, with roughly 94% occurring only once. Sample: PBMCs. These receptors originate from a man younger than 30 in good health and CMV-seropositive. The CDR3 runs from the conserved cysteine through the conserved F or W. The order of the fields is J gene, clone size, D gene, V gene, CDR3 protein, CDR3 DNA. The D gene is left open where the match is weak. Some rows mark clone size as missing; the rest say once, few, many or name a class of expanded clone.

TRBJ1-2 - - TRBV5-5 CASSLGTDYGYTF TGTGCCAGCAGCTTGGGGACAGACTATGGCTACACCTTC
TRBJ2-1 once - TRBV23-1 CASSYKRLHNEQFF TGCGCCAGCAGTTATAAGAGGCTTCACAATGAGCAGTTCTTC
TRBJ1-1 few TRBD1 TRBV2 CASSGLPGQGNTEAFF TGTGCCAGCAGTGGACTCCCCGGACAGGGAAACACTGAAGCTTTCTTT
TRBJ1-1 - - TRBV6-5 CASSYSGGGAFF TGTGCCAGCAGTTACTCGGGAGGTGGGGCTTTCTTT
TRBJ1-2 - TRBD1 TRBV7-9 CASSQGTGGQGYTF TGTGCCAGCAGCCAAGGGACAGGGGGCCAGGGCTACACCTTC
TRBJ2-7 once - TRBV4-1 CASSQAEPERYEQYF TGCGCCAGCAGCCAAGCGGAGCCGGAACGGTACGAGCAGTACTTC
TRBJ1-2 - - TRBV11-2 CASSLVQRYGYTF TGTGCCAGCAGCTTAGTACAGAGATATGGCTACACCTTC
TRBJ2-7 once - TRBV9 CASSVTGEDEGSYEQYF TGTGCCAGCAGCGTTACAGGGGAGGACGAAGGCTCCTACGAGCAGTACTTC
TRBJ2-7 - - TRBV6-1 CASSLRGPREQYF TGTGCCAGCAGTTTGCGAGGGCCGAGGGAGCAGTACTTC
TRBJ2-1 once TRBD2 TRBV28 CASSSGTSVYNEQFF TGTGCCAGCAGTTCCGGGACTAGCGTCTACAATGAGCAGTTCTTC
TRBJ1-3 - - TRBV7-9 CAYNSGSSGNTIYF TGTGCCTATAACAGTGGTTCCTCTGGAAACACCATATATTTT
TRBJ1-4 - - TRBV11-2 CASSHGSGQNEKLFF TGTGCCAGCAGCCATGGGTCAGGGCAAAATGAAAAACTGTTTTTT
TRBJ2-2 - - TRBV5-1 CASSEAFPGELFF TGCGCCAGCAGCGAGGCATTCCCCGGGGAGCTGTTTTTT
TRBJ1-6 - - TRBV5-1 CASSPGRNNSPLHF TGCGCCAGCAGCCCCGGTAGAAATAATTCACCCCTCCACTTT
TRBJ2-7 - TRBD2 TRBV5-4 CASSEGLEVSYEQYF TGTGCCAGCAGCGAGGGACTAGAGGTATCCTACGAGCAGTACTTC
TRBJ2-7 - - TRBV5-1 CASSLPGEWDEQYF TGCGCCAGCAGCTTGCCAGGGGAGTGGGACGAGCAGTACTTC
TRBJ2-1 - - TRBV6-1 CASSGTATYNEQFF TGTGCCAGCAGTGGGACAGCGACCTACAATGAGCAGTTCTTC
TRBJ2-5 - TRBD2 TRBV9 CASSAGGGLETQYF TGTGCCAGCAGCGCGGGAGGTGGCCTGGAGACCCAGTACTTC
TRBJ2-7 - TRBD2 TRBV7-6 CATTGLAGEQYF TGTGCCACCACTGGACTAGCAGGAGAGCAGTACTTC
TRBJ2-5 once TRBD2 TRBV5-4 CASVRLAGGTETQYF TGTGCCAGCGTAAGACTAGCGGGAGGGACGGAGACCCAGTACTTC
TRBJ2-1 - TRBD2 TRBV19 CASSSRGGSYNEQFF TGTGCCAGTAGCTCACGGGGGGGCTCCTACAATGAGCAGTTCTTC
TRBJ1-5 - TRBD1 TRBV6-6 CASSTLSGQRHF TGTGCCAGCAGTACCTTATCGGGACAGAGGCATTTT
TRBJ2-5 - - TRBV5-6 CASSVIEVGETQYF TGTGCCAGCAGCGTGATCGAGGTTGGGGAGACCCAGTACTTC
TRBJ2-2 - - TRBV7-2 CASSLDSNTGELFF TGTGCCAGCAGCTTAGACTCGAACACCGGGGAGCTGTTTTTT
TRBJ2-5 once - TRBV5-1 CASSFTAPSQETQYF TGCGCCAGCAGCTTCACAGCTCCCTCCCAAGAGACCCAGTACTTC
TRBJ2-1 - TRBD1 TRBV27 CASSLPRGLHEQFF TGTGCCAGCAGTTTACCCAGGGGGCTGCATGAGCAGTTCTTC
TRBJ1-1 - TRBD1 TRBV7-6 CASSPRPPGQGAEAFF TGTGCCAGCAGCCCACGTCCCCCGGGACAGGGTGCTGAAGCTTTCTTT
TRBJ2-3 - - TRBV30 CALRGTSTDTQYF TGTGCCTTACGGGGGACTAGCACAGATACGCAGTATTTT
TRBJ2-3 - TRBD2 TRBV7-8 CASSSRPTSGGTLADTQYF TGTGCCAGCAGCTCTAGACCTACTAGCGGGGGAACGCTTGCAGATACGCAGTATTTT
TRBJ2-7 once TRBD2 TRBV7-3 CASTPLAGSSYEQYF TGTGCCAGCACCCCACTAGCGGGGAGCTCCTACGAGCAGTACTTC
TRBJ2-7 - TRBD1 TRBV29-1 CSVRRQGPDEQYF TGCAGCGTCCGGAGACAGGGGCCTGACGAGCAGTACTTC
TRBJ1-4 - - TRBV6-5 CASSYWGSGNEKLFF TGTGCCAGCAGTTACTGGGGCAGTGGTAATGAAAAACTGTTTTTT
TRBJ2-5 - - TRBV19 CASSPRQYQETQYF TGTGCCAGTAGTCCCCGACAGTACCAAGAGACCCAGTACTTC